Each of the 15 T cell receptor beta chains below was sequenced from the same sample in a study of blood T cell repertoires in COVID-19. Produced via immunoSEQ multiplex PCR; TCRdb's table is partial and in-frame only. The sample carries some 250,000 clones, 85% to 90% recorded once. The sequenced material came from peripheral blood. The receptors here all came from a woman in her 70s with active or convalescent COVID-19.

The gene calls are TRBV14 and TRBJ1-5, with 7 nucleotides matching TRBD1. V gave up 6 bases and J gave up 3 bases; unmatched junction bases: 8. This CDR3 contains 15 residues. The germline CDR1 and CDR2 sequences are SGHDN and FVKESK. CDR3 in amino acids: CASSPGGTVNQPQHF. The CDR3 DNA reads as TGTGCCAGCAGTCCGGGGGGGACAGTCAATCAGCCCCAGCATTTT.

The rearrangement joins TRBV5-1 to TRBJ1-1; the match to TRBD1 covers 11 bases. The CDR3 runs to 17 residues. CDR1 and CDR2 (germline): SGHRS, YFSETQ. The junction had 8 bases not matched to a gene; V was cut back by 3 bases and J by 1 base. The CDR3 reads CASSSGQGVLENTEAFF. The CDR3 nucleotides are TGCGCCAGCAGCTCGGGACAGGGGGTCTTAGAGAACACTGAAGCTTTCTTT.

This clone has a single count. The chain links TRBV4-1 to TRBJ2-5; perhaps TRBD2 as D (5 bases). This CDR3 contains 14 residues. Germline V CDR1 and CDR2: MGHRA, YSYEKL. Trimming removed 0 bases from V and 1 base from J, with 6 bases in between. The CDR3 coding sequence is TGCGCCAGCAGCCAAGAAAGCGGCCAAGAGACCCAGTACTTC. Translated: CASSQESGQETQYF.

The chain recombines TRBV7-2 with TRBJ1-4, with D uncertain. The CDR3 sequence is 16 residues long. CDR1 is SGHTA and CDR2 is FQGNSA in the germline V gene. V was clipped by 1 base and J by 8 bases, with 17 bases between them. The CDR3 is CASSLVSEGRGEKLFF. The CDR3 nucleotides are TGTGCCAGCAGCTTAGTTTCGGAGGGTAGAGGGGAAAAACTGTTTTTT.

The chain has TRBV7-6 and TRBJ2-1; D gene unclear. V lost 1 base to trimming and J lost 5 bases, with 9 bases between them. The germline gives CDR1 SGHVS, CDR2 FNYEAQ. The CDR3 is made up of 14 amino acids. This CDR3 reads CASSLGRGHNEQFF. CDR3 bases: TGTGCCAGCAGCTTAGGGAGAGGCCACAATGAGCAGTTCTTC.

This chain links TRBV5-1 with TRBJ1-2; TRBD1 agrees at 7 bases. J gave up 6 bases and V 6 bases, and 14 bases lay outside the gene matches. The CDR3 covers 15 residues. The germline gives CDR1 SGHRS, CDR2 YFSETQ. CDR3 DNA: TGCGCCAGCACCTTAAACCACAGGGGCAGAGATGGCTACACCTTC. This encodes CASTLNHRGRDGYTF.

This clone came up once. The rearrangement uses TRBV7-9 and TRBJ2-7; 9 bases match TRBD2. Trimming at V came to 4 bases and at J to 3 bases, leaving 7 bases not matched to a gene. The germline CDR1 and CDR2 sequences are SEHNR and FQNEAQ (reference sequence). This CDR3 is built from 15 residues. The CDR3, as DNA: TGTGCCAGCAGCTCCCCGGGACTAGCTTTCTACGAGCAGTACTTC. This encodes CASSSPGLAFYEQYF. Supplemented by reference TRBV7-9 and TRBJ2-7, the full variable domain reads DTGVSQNPRHKITKRGQNVTFRCDPISEHNRLYWYRQTLGQGPEFLTYFQNEAQLEKSRLLSDRFSAERPKGSFSTLEIQRTEQGDSAMYLCASSSPGLAFYEQYFGPGTRLTVT.

V gene TRBV3-1 (or the pseudogene TRBV3-2) combines with J gene TRBJ1-1; no firm D call. The V and J ends lost 5 bases and 5 bases respectively, with 15 bases between them. This CDR3 region has 14 residues. Germline V lookup: CDR1 LGHDT, CDR2 YNNKEL (reference sequence). In DNA form, the CDR3 reads TGTGCCAGCAGCTCGCAATCAATCCGGACTGAAGCTTTCTTT. Translated, it gives CASSSQSIRTEAFF.

The rearrangement uses TRBV4-3 and TRBJ1-4; D is perhaps TRBD1 (5 bases). Trimming took off 0 bases at V and 8 bases at J, with 16 bases between the two ends. The CDR3 runs to 16 residues. From germline, CDR1 is LGHNA and CDR2 YSLEER. The CDR3 DNA sequence: TGCGCCAGCAGCCAAGATGGGGCCAGGACGGGCGAAAAACTGTTTTTT. This translates into CASSQDGARTGEKLFF.

The V gene is TRBV10-3, the J gene TRBJ2-1; 8 positions match TRBD2. The germline V gene encodes CDR1 ENHRY and CDR2 SYGVKD. CDR3 length: 14 residues. Unmatched junction bases numbered 3, after V lost 6 bases and J lost 2 bases. The CDR3 is CAISPAGAYNEQFF. The CDR3 DNA reads as TGTGCCATCAGCCCAGCGGGGGCCTACAATGAGCAGTTCTTC.

The V call is TRBV27, the J call TRBJ1-5, with 9 bases identical to TRBD1. The CDR3 has 16 amino acids. The V and J ends lost 3 bases and 6 bases, in that order; junction bases with no gene match: 9. CDR1 is MNHEY, CDR2 SMNVEV, per germline (reference sequence). DNA of the CDR3: TGTGCCAGCAGTTTTTCCCCGACAGGGGGAGGTCAGCCCCAGCATTTT. The encoded protein is CASSFSPTGGGQPQHF.

The J gene is TRBJ1-5, the V gene TRBV27; 8 nucleotides match TRBD1. The CDR3 covers 15 residues. V dropped 6 bases and J dropped 2; count of bases not matched to a gene: 6. Germline CDR1 reads MNHEY; CDR2 reads SMNVEV (reference sequence). The CDR3 DNA reads TGTGCCAGCAGGGGTCCGGGACAGGGCAATCAGCCCCAGCATTTT. Its protein is CASRGPGQGNQPQHF.

This clone was counted a single time. The DNA is omitted, as the CDR3 cannot be located on it reliably, and the CDR3 follows TCRdb's listing. This chain connects TRBV27 to TRBJ2-1; the table assigns TRBD1, which was not confirmed against the DNA. The CDR3 spans 16 residues, counting both ends. The germline CDR1 and CDR2 sequences are MNHEY and SMNVEV (reference sequence). The CDR3 sequence is CASSLFGPGTSNEQFF.

This chain links TRBV11-2 with TRBJ1-6; the match to TRBD1 covers 7 bases. Germline V gene lookup returns CDR1 SGHAT and CDR2 FQNNGV. The CDR3 is 14 amino acids. V dropped 5 bases and J dropped 10; count of bases not matched to a gene: 8. In DNA, the CDR3 is TGTGCCAGCAGCCCGACAGGGAGTGTATCACCCCTCCACTTT. Amino acids: CASSPTGSVSPLHF.

The genes are TRBV18 and TRBJ1-3; D remains ambiguous. This CDR3 is 17 amino acids long. Germline CDR1 is KGHSH and CDR2 is LQKENI. V lost 3 bases to trimming and J lost 0 bases, with 15 bases between them. CDR3 amino acids: CASSPVPAGPSGNTIYF. The CDR3 region has the DNA TGTGCCAGCTCACCCGTCCCGGCAGGTCCCTCTGGAAACACCATATATTTT.